The 10 T cell receptor beta chains listed next were all sequenced from one sample in a study of beta chain features in type 1 diabetes. Whole-study findings and limits: Type 1 diabetes patients had TCRB CDR3s that were shorter (moderately but significantly so) in all four CD4+ subsets.

For these TCRs, the target antigens are not known. Reverse transcription of all isolated RNA meant that expressed TCRB transcripts were sequenced. The data were produced by immunoSEQ multiplex PCR, yet TCRdb's version contains in-frame clones alone and is incomplete. The sample comprises over 90,000 clones, approximately 30% of which are singletons, and more than 0.45% rests with the top ten. The sample was central memory CD4+ T cells from blood. The receptors come from a woman aged 18 to 35 with type 1 diabetes.

The genes are TRBV11-2 and TRBJ2-5; TRBD1 matches 9 bases. CDR1 and CDR2 from the germline V gene are SGHAT and FQNNGV. CDR3 length: 15 residues. V lost 3 bases and J lost 4; bases outside the gene matches: 6. The CDR3 DNA reads as TGTGCCAGCAGCTTCGGGACAGGGCTCGGAGAGACCCAGTACTTC. Protein product: CASSFGTGLGETQYF.

The rearrangement uses TRBV5-4 and TRBJ2-2, with D possibly matching TRBD2 (6 bases). Trimming removed 0 bases from V and 9 bases from J, with 12 bases in between. CDR3 length equals 14 residues. Germline V gene sequence: CDR1 SGHNT, CDR2 YYREEE (reference sequence). CDR3 protein: CASSLGSAGRELFF. CDR3 bases: TGTGCCAGCAGCTTGGGGTCGGCGGGGCGGGAGCTGTTTTTT.

The chain links TRBV4-2 to TRBJ2-2, with D possibly matching TRBD1 (6 bases). With 0 bases removed from V and 5 bases from J, the gap between germline ends came to 10 bases. CDR3 length: 15 amino acids. In germline, CDR1 is LGHNA, CDR2 YNFKEQ. This chain's CDR3 is CASSQDRGSTGELFF. The CDR3 nucleotides are TGTGCCAGCAGCCAAGACAGGGGATCAACCGGGGAGCTGTTTTTT.

This clone has a handful of counts. This chain connects TRBV19 to TRBJ1-4; tentatively, D is TRBD1 (6 bases). This CDR3 is 14 amino acids long. Trimming took off 8 bases at V and 8 bases at J, with 18 bases between the two ends. Per the germline V gene, CDR1 is LNHDA and CDR2 is SQIVND (reference sequence). The CDR3 sequence is CASAPRGAREKLFF. Written as DNA, the CDR3 is TGTGCCAGTGCCCCCCGGGGGGCGCGGGAAAAACTGTTTTTT.

This clone has just a few counts. The chain combines TRBV28 with TRBJ2-1; 8 bases are a match to TRBD1. The CDR3 covers 19 residues. Germline trimming cut 5 bases from V and 0 bases from J; bases unmatched to any gene: 15. Germline assignment: CDR1 MDHEN and CDR2 SYDVKM. The CDR3 region is CASSPGPRQGKRSYNEQFF. CDR3 in DNA: TGTGCCAGCAGTCCAGGACCCCGACAGGGGAAGCGCTCCTACAATGAGCAGTTCTTC.

The chain has TRBV5-6 and TRBJ1-2; possibly TRBD1 for D (6 bases). Germline V CDR1 and CDR2: SGHDT, YYEEEE. The CDR3 totals 15 residues. The V end lost 4 bases, the J end lost 1 base, and 14 bases lay between the germline ends. The CDR3 DNA reads TGTGCCAGCAGCCCGTGGGCAGGGGATAACTATGGCTACACCTTC. Translating gives CASSPWAGDNYGYTF.

This clone has more than one count but fewer than ten. The chain couples TRBV7-2 to TRBJ2-1, with 8 bases that match TRBD1. Per germline, CDR1 SGHTA and CDR2 FQGNSA. V lost 1 base to trimming and J lost 4 bases; unmatched junction nucleotides: 3. The CDR3 runs 15 residues. The DNA of the CDR3 is TGTGCCAGCAGCTTAGGGACAGGGCCGTACAATGAGCAGTTCTTC. Translating it yields CASSLGTGPYNEQFF.

This clone was counted only a few times. The chain recombines TRBV4-3 with TRBJ1-2; possible D gene TRBD1, 5 bases. The length of the CDR3 is 14 residues. Trimming took 0 bases from V and 5 from J, leaving 10 bases between them. Germline V gives CDR1 LGHNA, CDR2 YSLEER. The CDR3 is CASSQDDSVYGYTF. CDR3 sequence (DNA): TGCGCCAGCAGCCAAGACGACAGCGTATATGGCTACACCTTC.

V usage is TRBV2 and J usage is TRBJ1-1; 9 bases fit TRBD1. The CDR3 consists of 13 residues. With V trimmed by 4 bases and J by 4 bases, 1 base remained unmatched. CDR1 is SNHLY and CDR2 is FYNNEI in the germline V gene. Here the CDR3 DNA reads TGTGCCAGCAGTGGGACAGGGGCCACTGAAGCTTTCTTT. Amino acid sequence: CASSGTGATEAFF.

This chain's CDR3 is CASSYSFAGEQETQYF. CDR3 DNA: TGTGCCAGCAGTTACTCGTTCGCTGGAGAGCAAGAGACCCAGTACTTC. The chain employs TRBV6-5 and TRBJ2-5, with D unresolved. The CDR3 spans 16 residues. Germline V CDR1 and CDR2: MNHEY, SVGAGI. V lost 0 bases, J lost 2 bases, and 13 bases lay in between.